The present T cell receptor beta chain was sequenced within a study of STAT5B mutations in CD4+ large granular lymphocyte leukemia. Study summary: When available, cryopreserved cells underwent CD8+ depletion before CD4+ selection.

General observations from the study: Without putative leukemic clones, patient CD4-sorted repertoires remained more clonal than healthy CD4+ repertoires. TRBV06-family usage was enriched in top patient clones (8/27) versus controls (2/35).

Trimming left V 5 bases short and J 9 bases short, with 11 bases between. CDR1 is SGHTA, CDR2 FQGNSA, per germline. The CDR3 loop spans 13 amino acids. Using immunoSEQ multiplex PCR, the repertoire was profiled, and TCRdb retains in-frame clones only, with some absent. The repertoire consists of about 5,000 clones, with over 75% occurring once and the leading ten covering approximately 61%. As regards this clone: The antigen remains undetermined.

This receptor was obtained from a man older than 75 with CD4+ T-cell large granular lymphocyte leukemia. Sequencing used PBMCs. The V call is TRBV7-2, the J call TRBJ1-6, with unresolved D. The CDR3, as DNA: TGTGCCAGCAGCCGACGAGGCAGTTCACCCCTCCACTTT. It yields the protein CASSRRGSSPLHF.